This is a list of T cell receptor beta chains from one sample in a study of T cells in Graves' hyperthyroidism and ophthalmopathy. TCRdb reanalysed the multiplex PCR reads using MiXCR and keeps one entry per CDR3 protein. The table includes roughly 500,000 distinct CDR3 sequences, 22% detected once. Sequenced sample: blood. All receptors derive from a woman in her sixties or seventies with Graves' ophthalmopathy. The CDR3 runs from the conserved cysteine through the conserved F or W. The D gene is left open where the match is weak.

V	D	J	CDR3
TRBV2	NA	TRBJ2-7	CASSDRTGRGFGEQYF
TRBV20-1	TRBD1	TRBJ2-1	CSAQTGLRAYNEQFF
TRBV12-3/TRBV12-4	NA	TRBJ1-3	CASSPSDRDSGNTIYF
TRBV3-1	TRBD1	TRBJ2-7	CASSQGGQGFAYEQYF
TRBV28	TRBD1	TRBJ2-3	CATRQGGDTQYF
TRBV7-9	NA	TRBJ1-5	CASSFVGSNQPQHF
TRBV20-1	TRBD1	TRBJ1-1	CRALKGAADTEAFF
TRBV6-5	TRBD2	TRBJ2-7	CASSYPRTSGREYEQYF
TRBV3-1	TRBD2	TRBJ2-1	CASSQTSGRRVGQFF
TRBV6-1	NA	TRBJ1-2	CASSEIIQANYGYTF
TRBV10-1	NA	TRBJ1-1	CASSESGRFDTEAFF
TRBV11-2	TRBD1	TRBJ2-1	CASRGQTTYNEQFF
TRBV5-1	NA	TRBJ2-1	CASSLWAESSYNEQFF
TRBV7-9	TRBD2	TRBJ2-7	CASSPRLAGGSFRSYEQYF
TRBV12-5	TRBD2	TRBJ2-3	CASGFGGRVTDTQYF
TRBV12-3/TRBV12-4	NA	TRBJ2-1	CASSAGASREDEQFF
TRBV5-5	TRBD1	TRBJ1-5	CASSTPRDRSDQPQHF
TRBV30	NA	TRBJ1-3	CAWSAGLSGNTIYF
TRBV19	NA	TRBJ1-1	CASSGSYSGTEAFF